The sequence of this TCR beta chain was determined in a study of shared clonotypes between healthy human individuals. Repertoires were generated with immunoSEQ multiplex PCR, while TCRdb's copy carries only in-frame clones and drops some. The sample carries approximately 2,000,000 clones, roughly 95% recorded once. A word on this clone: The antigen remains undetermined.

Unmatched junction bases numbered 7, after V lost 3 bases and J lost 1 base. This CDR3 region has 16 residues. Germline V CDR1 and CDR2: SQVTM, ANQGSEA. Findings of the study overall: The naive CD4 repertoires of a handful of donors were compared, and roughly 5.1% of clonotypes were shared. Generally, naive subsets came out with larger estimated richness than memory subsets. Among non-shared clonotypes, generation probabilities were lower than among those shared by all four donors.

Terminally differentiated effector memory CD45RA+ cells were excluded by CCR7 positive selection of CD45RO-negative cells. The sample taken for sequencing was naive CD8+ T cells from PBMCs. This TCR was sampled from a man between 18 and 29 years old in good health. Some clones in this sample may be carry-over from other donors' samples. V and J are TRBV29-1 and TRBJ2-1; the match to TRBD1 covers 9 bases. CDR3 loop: CSVDGTGIFSYNEQFF. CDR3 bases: TGCAGCGTTGACGGGACAGGGATATTTTCCTACAATGAGCAGTTCTTC.